This entry features one TCR beta chain sequence. Its antigen remains unidentified. Looked up from germline, CDR1 is SQVTM and CDR2 is ANQGSEA. The V gene lost 0 bases and the J gene lost 4 bases, with 9 bases spanning the gap. The CDR3 is made up of 13 amino acids. This sample was included in a study of naive and memory T cell subsets. Cells stained for CD3, CD4, CD8, CD45RA and CD27 were sorted into four subsets. An equimolar mix of two oligonucleotides served as the beta constant-region primer for TRBC1 and TRBC2. One entry per CDR3 protein results from TCRdb running MiXCR on the UMI-ligation and nested PCR reads. The data contain some 150,000 distinct CDR3 sequences, over 15% of them singletons. Findings and limits, study-wide: Each distinct alpha or beta sequence counts as one clonotype. Possibly reflecting memory cells re-expressing CD45RA, a few larger clonotypes occurred in naive repertoires, especially CD8.

Sequencing used naive CD4+ T cells from blood. This sequence was found in a human donor in good health. The V call is TRBV29-1, the J call TRBJ1-2; D not certain. This chain's CDR3 is CSVEDSRFYGYTF. The DNA of the CDR3 is TGCAGCGTTGAAGATTCCAGGTTCTATGGCTACACCTTC.